This paragraph covers one TCR beta chain sequence. From the RT-PCR reads, TCRdb called clonotypes with MiXCR, one entry per CDR3 protein. The sample includes about 570,000 distinct CDR3 sequences, approximately 10% of them seen just once. The sample belongs to a study of response to subunit inactivated influenza vaccine. CDR1 and CDR2 from the germline V gene are DFQATT and SNEGSKA (reference sequence). CDR3 length equals 15 residues. V was pared by 1 base and J by 4 bases, with 16 bases between. The same data also went into a second study, on T cells expressing NK-cell markers. That work contributes: UMI-tagged 5'RACE template switching yielded the TCR beta cDNA. Among the eight sequenced donors, seven tested HCMV-seropositive and one tested seronegative. Sorting was restricted to alpha-beta TCR T cells by an anti-gamma-delta TCR antibody in several experiments. Six or seven donors carried dominant NKG2C+ clonotypes that made up roughly 1.0-8% of their CD8+ T cells.

The source of this sequence is a middle-aged man who received an inactivated influenza vaccine. The chain couples TRBV20-1 to TRBJ1-1; D unresolved. The sequences come from PBMCs from blood, collected on the day of vaccination. Here the CDR3 reads CSARVTEGVGTEAFF. CDR3 nucleotides: TGCAGTGCTAGAGTGACTGAGGGAGTAGGCACTGAAGCTTTCTTT.